This T cell receptor (beta chain) was observed in a study of radiotherapy plus CTLA-4 blockade in lung cancer. Study as a whole: Approximately 18% of patients responded objectively, and approximately 33% achieved disease control.

Sequenced by immunoSEQ multiplex PCR; TCRdb stores in-frame clones only, minus some. The table has about 120,000 clones, over 80% seen once. General study points: Reportedly, early blood T cell clone dynamics best predicted response, with interferon-beta. Expansion of tumor-derived TCR clones was observed in blood after radiotherapy plus ipilimumab.

Patients had chemo-refractory metastatic non-small-cell lung cancer and received focal radiation plus CTLA-4 blockade that used ipilimumab. The V and J ends lost 2 bases and 4 bases respectively, with 11 bases between them. This CDR3 contains 14 residues. CDR1 is ENHRY and CDR2 is SYGVKD in the germline V gene. Turning to this clone: What it binds is not known.

The source material was peripheral blood, sampled from a patient treated with radiotherapy plus ipilimumab. This receptor was obtained from a human donor with non-small cell lung cancer that progressed on radiotherapy plus ipilimumab. The chain combines TRBV10-3 with TRBJ2-5; the D gene could be TRBD1 or TRBD2 (5 bases each). This CDR3 reads CAISEGTAGETQYF. DNA of the CDR3: TGTGCCATCAGTGAGGGGACGGCGGGAGAGACCCAGTACTTC.